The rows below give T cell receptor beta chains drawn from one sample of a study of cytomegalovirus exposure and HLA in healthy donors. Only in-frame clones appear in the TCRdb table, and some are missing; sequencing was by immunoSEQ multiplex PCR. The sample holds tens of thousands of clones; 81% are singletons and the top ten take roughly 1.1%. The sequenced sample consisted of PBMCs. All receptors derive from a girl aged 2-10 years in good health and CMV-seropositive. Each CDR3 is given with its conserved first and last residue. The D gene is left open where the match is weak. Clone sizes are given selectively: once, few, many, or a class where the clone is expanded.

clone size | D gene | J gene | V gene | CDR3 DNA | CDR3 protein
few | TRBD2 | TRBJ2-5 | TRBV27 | TGTGCCAGCAGTTCGGGGACTAGCGGGAGATTGGGGACCCAGTACTTC | CASSSGTSGRLGTQYF
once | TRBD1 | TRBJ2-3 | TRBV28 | TGTGCCAGCAGTTTAAGTCACAGGGGAGATACGCAGTATTTT | CASSLSHRGDTQYF
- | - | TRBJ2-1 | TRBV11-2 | TGTGCCAGCAGACCTATACAGGGTCTATACAATGAGCAGTTCTTC | CASRPIQGLYNEQFF
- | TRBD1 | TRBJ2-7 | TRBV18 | TGTGCCAGCTCACAGGGGACAGGGGTCAACTACGAGCAGTACTTC | CASSQGTGVNYEQYF
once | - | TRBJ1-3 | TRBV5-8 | TGTGCCAGCAGCCCTAGAGGTTCTGGAAACACCATATATTTT | CASSPRGSGNTIYF
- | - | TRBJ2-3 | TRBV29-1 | TGCAGCGTTAAACCCCTTGGCACAGGGCAGGCAGATACGCAGTATTTT | CSVKPLGTGQADTQYF
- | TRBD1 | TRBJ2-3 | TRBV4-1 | TGCGCCAGCAGCCAAGACAGGGACAGGGGGCCTAGCACAGATACGCAGTATTTT | CASSQDRDRGPSTDTQYF
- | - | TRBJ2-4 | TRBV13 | TGTGCCAGCAGCTTCGGGGGTAACATTCAGTACTTC | CASSFGGNIQYF
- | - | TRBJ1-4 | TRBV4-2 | TGTGCCAGCAGCCAAGTACAGTTTTTCAAGGGGGAAAAACTGTTTTTT | CASSQVQFFKGEKLFF
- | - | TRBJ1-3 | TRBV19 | TGTGCCAGTAGGTCCTCCTCTGGAAACACCATATATTTT | CASRSSSGNTIYF
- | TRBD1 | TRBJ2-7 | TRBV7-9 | TGTGCCAGCAGCTCCGGGACAGGGGCAGTAGCCAGCGAGCAGTACTTC | CASSSGTGAVASEQYF
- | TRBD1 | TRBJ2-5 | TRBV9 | TGTGCCAGCAGTCCTACAGGGGGCTTCGAGACCCAGTACTTC | CASSPTGGFETQYF
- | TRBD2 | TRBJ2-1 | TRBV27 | TGTGCCAGCAGTTCGACGGGACTAGCGGGAGGCTTGGGTTGGGTCTTC | CASSSTGLAGGLGWVF
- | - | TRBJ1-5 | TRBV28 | TGTGCCAGCAGTTTACAGGGTGTGATAGGTCAGCCCCAGCATTTT | CASSLQGVIGQPQHF